Below are 27 T cell receptor beta chains sequenced from a single sample in a study of blood T cell repertoires in COVID-19. TCRdb's copy holds only in-frame clones and misses some; the assay was immunoSEQ multiplex PCR. This table holds more than 40,000 clones, around 86% found once. Sequenced material: PBMCs or T cells enriched from blood (not recorded which). The receptors stem from a woman between 50 and 59 years old who had recovered from COVID-19.

The chain employs TRBV2 and TRBJ1-4, with D possibly matching TRBD1 (5 bases). With 7 bases removed from V and 5 bases from J, the gap between germline ends came to 14 bases. The germline V gene encodes CDR1 SNHLY and CDR2 FYNNEI. The CDR3 length is 14 residues. DNA of the CDR3: TGTGCCAGCATACTCCGCAGGGCCAATGAAAAACTGTTTTTT. Amino acids: CASILRRANEKLFF.

The rearrangement uses TRBV6-2 or TRBV6-3 and TRBJ1-2; TRBD1 agrees at 7 bases. Losses at the gene ends were 2 bases for V and 7 bases for J; bases not matched to a gene: 16. Germline CDR1 is MNHEY and CDR2 is SVGEGT. CDR3 length equals 17 residues. CDR3: CASSYPTGQVGTSGYTF. The CDR3 nucleotides read TGTGCCAGCAGTTACCCGACCGGACAGGTGGGGACGAGTGGCTACACCTTC.

This clone came up once. The chain employs TRBV7-8 and TRBJ2-1; D possibly corresponds to TRBD2 (5 bases). This CDR3 has 16 amino acids. Germline loops: CDR1 SGHVS, CDR2 FQNEAQ. The V and J ends lost 2 bases and 0 bases respectively, with 11 bases between them. In DNA form, the CDR3 reads TGTGCCAGCAGCTTAAGGACTTCTAGCTCCTACAATGAGCAGTTCTTC. It translates to CASSLRTSSSYNEQFF.

The chain employs TRBV12-3 or TRBV12-4 and TRBJ2-7; D might be TRBD1 (6 bases). Trimming removed 8 bases at V and 7 bases at J, with 15 bases between. This CDR3 contains 12 residues. The CDR3 bases are TGTGCCAGCTTGGGGGCCGGTTGGGAGCAGTACTTC. Translating it yields CASLGAGWEQYF.

The rearrangement uses TRBV30 and TRBJ1-5; a possible D gene is TRBD1 (5 bases). Trimming shortened V by 4 bases and J by 3 bases, and 16 bases separated the two germline ends. The germline CDR1 and CDR2 sequences are GTSNPN and SVGIG (reference sequence). The CDR3 sequence is 15 residues long. The CDR3 DNA reads TGTGCCTGGACCGCTAATCAGGGATCCAATCAGCCCCAGCATTTT. The encoded protein is CAWTANQGSNQPQHF.

The CDR3 DNA reads as TGTGCCGCGGATGGAGAGAGTCTTTGGGTAAAGTCCACGACCTACGAGCAGTACTTC. This sequence encodes CAADGESLWVKSTTYEQYF. The chain carries TRBV6-4 and TRBJ2-7; D gene ambiguous. In germline, CDR1 is MRHNA, CDR2 SNTAGT. The CDR3 covers 19 residues. V was shortened by 11 bases and J by 2 bases, with 34 bases between the two germline ends.

This chain uses TRBV7-2 with TRBJ1-1, with TRBD1 as a possible D gene (6 bases). Trimming removed 4 bases from V and 7 bases from J, with 16 bases in between. Germline V lookup: CDR1 SGHTA, CDR2 FQGNSA. The CDR3 is 14 amino acids. The CDR3 region is CASSSRDNLIEAFF. CDR3 in DNA: TGTGCCAGCAGCTCACGGGACAACCTAATTGAAGCTTTCTTT.

This clone came up once. The chain recombines TRBV28 with TRBJ1-5; D remains unclear. Trimming removed 2 bases at V and 3 bases at J, with 8 bases between. In germline, CDR1 is MDHEN, CDR2 SYDVKM. The CDR3 extends over 14 amino acids. The CDR3 nucleotides are TGTGCCAGCAGTTTAGTACAGCCCAATCAGCCCCAGCATTTT. This encodes CASSLVQPNQPQHF.

The CDR3 DNA follows: TGTGCCAGCAGGGGGGCGCGAGCCTACGAGCAGTACTTC. It codes for CASRGARAYEQYF. The chain carries TRBV27 and TRBJ2-7; possible D gene TRBD1, 6 bases. V gave up 6 bases and J gave up 2 bases, with 11 bases separating them. In germline, CDR1 is MNHEY, CDR2 SMNVEV (reference sequence). The CDR3 runs to 13 residues.

The V gene is TRBV19, the J gene TRBJ1-6; D remains unclear. CDR1 and CDR2 from the germline V gene are LNHDA and SQIVND (reference sequence). The V gene lost 3 bases and the J gene lost 13 bases, with 13 bases spanning the gap. The CDR3 length is 13 residues. This CDR3 reads CASSMAGSAPLHF. The CDR3, as DNA: TGTGCCAGTAGTATGGCAGGATCGGCGCCCCTCCACTTT.

The chain is built from TRBV19 and TRBJ2-6; 7 nucleotides align to TRBD1. Trimming took 5 bases from V and 0 from J; bases not matched to a gene: 10. The CDR3 extends over 18 amino acids. Germline CDR1 and CDR2: LNHDA and SQIVND (reference sequence). CDR3 loop: CASSPNRGSRSGANVLTF. The CDR3, as DNA: TGTGCCAGTAGTCCAAACAGGGGATCCCGCTCTGGGGCCAACGTCCTGACTTTC.

This chain joins TRBV3-1 (or the pseudogene TRBV3-2) and TRBJ1-1; D is uncertain. V lost 1 base and J 1 base, leaving 10 bases between the germline ends. The CDR3 sequence is 15 residues long. From germline, CDR1 is LGHDT and CDR2 YNNKEL (reference sequence). CDR3 DNA sequence: TGTGCCAGCAGCCAAGGGGCAGTTCGGAACACTGAAGCTTTCTTT. Translated: CASSQGAVRNTEAFF.

CDR3 sequence (DNA): TGTGCCAGCCAGCCGCGGGCGTCCTACGAGCAGTACTTC. It encodes CASQPRASYEQYF. The chain couples TRBV7-9 to TRBJ2-7; TRBD2 is a possible D gene (5 bases). The ends were cut back, 8 bases at V and 1 base at J, with 12 bases in the middle. Germline values: CDR1 SEHNR, CDR2 FQNEAQ (reference sequence). The CDR3 covers 13 residues.

The CDR3 nucleotides read TGTGCCAGCACCCTGTTCAGTTTTCCTAGCACAGATACGCAGTATTTT. Translated, it gives CASTLFSFPSTDTQYF. The chain combines TRBV2 with TRBJ2-3; D not resolved. The CDR3 totals 16 residues. V lost 7 bases and J lost 0, with 17 bases in between. Germline CDR1 reads SNHLY; CDR2 reads FYNNEI.

The J gene is TRBJ2-3, the V gene TRBV6-2 or TRBV6-3; D call uncertain. Trimming took off 0 bases at V and 5 bases at J, with 24 bases between the two ends. Germline V gene data show CDR1 as MNHEY and CDR2 as SVGEGT. The CDR3 runs to 19 residues. CDR3 sequence (DNA): TGTGCCAGCAGTTACTCGAGTAAGAAGCGCGCCCTACAAGGAGATACGCAGTATTTT. It encodes CASSYSSKKRALQGDTQYF.

The chain is built from TRBV19 and TRBJ2-1; 13 bases match TRBD2. With 7 bases clipped from V and 0 bases from J, the junction kept 9 bases outside the gene matches. The CDR3 covers 18 residues. The germline V gene has CDR1 LNHDA and CDR2 SQIVND (reference sequence). The CDR3, as DNA: TGTGCCAGTATGGGACTAGCGGGGACACTTAGCTCCTACAATGAGCAGTTCTTC. This gives the protein CASMGLAGTLSSYNEQFF.

This chain uses TRBV6-2 or TRBV6-3 with TRBJ1-4, with a possible D match to TRBD1 (5 bases). V was pared by 6 bases and J by 7 bases, with 15 bases between. The CDR3 is made up of 14 amino acids. Germline CDR1 is MNHEY and CDR2 is SVGEGT. CDR3 sequence (DNA): TGTGCCAGCAGCACCAGGGATTATGGTGAAAAACTGTTTTTT. Protein product: CASSTRDYGEKLFF.

This clone appeared a single time. The chain uses TRBV2 and TRBJ1-6; weak D call: TRBD1 (6 bases). V was pared by 1 base and J by 2 bases, with 12 bases between. Germline-derived CDR1 and CDR2 are SNHLY and FYNNEI. CDR3 length: 17 amino acids. The CDR3 protein is CASSEDRAYTYNSPLHF. CDR3 bases: TGTGCCAGCAGTGAAGACAGGGCCTACACCTATAATTCACCCCTCCACTTT.

The chain joins TRBV3-1 (or the pseudogene TRBV3-2) to TRBJ1-1; 7 nucleotides match TRBD1. Trimming cost V 4 bases and J 4 bases; bases outside gene matches: 9. The CDR3 contains 15 residues. Germline loops: CDR1 LGHDT, CDR2 YNNKEL (reference sequence). The CDR3 here is CASSPSTGRITEAFF. The CDR3 nucleotides read TGTGCCAGCAGCCCGTCGACAGGGAGGATCACTGAAGCTTTCTTT.

The chain links TRBV10-3 to TRBJ1-6; D might be TRBD1 (6 bases). This CDR3 is built from 14 residues. Germline CDR1 and CDR2: ENHRY and SYGVKD. The germline V and J ends were trimmed by 6 bases and 4 bases, with 10 bases remaining between them. In nucleotides, the CDR3 is TGTGCCATCAGCCGGGACAAATATAATTCACCCCTCCACTTT. The encoded protein is CAISRDKYNSPLHF.

Regarding this clone: One end of the junction is discordant with germline, which a read error may explain. This sequence joins TRBV5-6 and TRBJ2-7; 8 positions match TRBD2. The germline CDR1 and CDR2 sequences are SGHDT and YYEEEE. This CDR3 comprises 16 residues. This CDR3 is CASSPVLRGTRGFVDF. The DNA of the CDR3 is TGTGCCAGCAGCCCCGTTTTAAGAGGGACTAGAGGATTCGTGGACTTC.

The chain links TRBV19 to TRBJ1-3, with D perhaps TRBD1 (5 bases). The CDR3 spans 16 residues. In germline, CDR1 is LNHDA, CDR2 SQIVND (reference sequence). V lost 2 bases to trimming and J lost 0 bases, with 11 bases between them. The CDR3 region is CASSIRQLFSGNTIYF. CDR3 DNA: TGTGCCAGTAGTATACGACAGCTATTCTCTGGAAACACCATATATTTT. Combining the CDR3 with reference TRBV19 and TRBJ1-3 gives the whole variable domain DGGITQSPKYLFRKEGQNVTLSCEQNLNHDAMYWYRQDPGQGLRLIYYSQIVNDFQKGDIAEGYSVSREKKESFPLTVTSAQKNPTAFYLCASSIRQLFSGNTIYFGEGSWLTVV.

This chain uses TRBV15 with TRBJ1-5; D might be TRBD1 (5 bases). The CDR3 runs 16 residues. Looked up from germline, CDR1 is LNHNV and CDR2 is YYDKDF (reference sequence). V gave up 3 bases and J gave up 0 bases, with 12 bases separating them. CDR3 protein: CATSSDRYFSNQPQHF. CDR3 nucleotides: TGTGCCACCAGCAGTGACAGATACTTTAGCAATCAGCCCCAGCATTTT.

This chain joins TRBV19 and TRBJ2-2; 10 nucleotides line up with TRBD1. The germline V gene encodes CDR1 LNHDA and CDR2 SQIVND (reference sequence). With 2 bases clipped from V and 5 bases from J, the junction kept 5 bases outside the gene matches. The CDR3 is 16 amino acids. The CDR3 loop reads CASSIRDRGRTGELFF. Written as DNA, the CDR3 is TGTGCCAGTAGTATAAGGGACAGGGGTCGAACCGGGGAGCTGTTTTTT. The whole variable domain, remainder taken from reference TRBV19 and TRBJ2-2, is DGGITQSPKYLFRKEGQNVTLSCEQNLNHDAMYWYRQDPGQGLRLIYYSQIVNDFQKGDIAEGYSVSREKKESFPLTVTSAQKNPTAFYLCASSIRDRGRTGELFFGEGSRLTVL.

V usage is TRBV25-1 and J usage is TRBJ2-2, with D perhaps TRBD1 (6 bases). In germline, CDR1 is MGHDK, CDR2 SYGVNS. The CDR3 consists of 13 residues. V lost 8 bases, J lost 7 bases, and 14 bases lay in between. The CDR3 here is CASAQGTGGELFF. In DNA form, the CDR3 reads TGTGCCAGCGCTCAGGGGACGGGCGGGGAGCTGTTTTTT.

This rearrangement joins TRBV4-3 to TRBJ2-1; tentatively, D is TRBD2 (6 bases). The V end was cut by 0 bases, the J end by 7 bases, with 10 bases between. The CDR3 runs to 14 residues. Per the germline V gene, CDR1 is LGHNA and CDR2 is YSLEER. The CDR3 coding sequence is TGCGCCAGCAGCCAAGAGCCGGGGGTTAATGAGCAGTTCTTC. Translated, it gives CASSQEPGVNEQFF.

CDR3 DNA sequence: TGTGCCAGCAGTGGGCAACCAGTAGGGCAGGGGGCCCACACCGGGGAGCTGTTTTTT. This gives the protein CASSGQPVGQGAHTGELFF. The V and J genes are TRBV6-1 and TRBJ2-2; 8 bases are a match to TRBD1. The CDR3 length is 19 residues. CDR1 is MNHNS and CDR2 is SASEGT in the germline V gene. Germline trimming cut 4 bases from V and 3 bases from J; bases unmatched to any gene: 16.